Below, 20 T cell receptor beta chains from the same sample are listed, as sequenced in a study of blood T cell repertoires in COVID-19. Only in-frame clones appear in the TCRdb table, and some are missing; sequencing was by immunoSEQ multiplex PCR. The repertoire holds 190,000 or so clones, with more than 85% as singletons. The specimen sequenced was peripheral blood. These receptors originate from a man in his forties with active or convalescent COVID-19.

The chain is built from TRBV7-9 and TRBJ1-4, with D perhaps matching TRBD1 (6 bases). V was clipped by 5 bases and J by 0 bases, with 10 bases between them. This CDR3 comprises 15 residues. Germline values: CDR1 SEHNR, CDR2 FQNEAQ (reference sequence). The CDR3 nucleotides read TGTGCCAGCAGCCCCAGACAGGCAACTAATGAAAAACTGTTTTTT. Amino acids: CASSPRQATNEKLFF. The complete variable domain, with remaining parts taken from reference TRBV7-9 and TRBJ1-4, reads DTGVSQNPRHKITKRGQNVTFRCDPISEHNRLYWYRQTLGQGPEFLTYFQNEAQLEKSRLLSDRFSAERPKGSFSTLEIQRTEQGDSAMYLCASSPRQATNEKLFFGSGTQLSVL.

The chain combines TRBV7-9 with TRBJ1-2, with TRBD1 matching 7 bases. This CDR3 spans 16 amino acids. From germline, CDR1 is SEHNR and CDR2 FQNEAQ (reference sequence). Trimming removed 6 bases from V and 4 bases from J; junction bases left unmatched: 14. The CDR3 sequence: CASRYLTRDRGYGYTF. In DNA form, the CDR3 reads TGTGCCAGCAGGTACCTGACCCGGGACAGAGGCTATGGCTACACCTTC.

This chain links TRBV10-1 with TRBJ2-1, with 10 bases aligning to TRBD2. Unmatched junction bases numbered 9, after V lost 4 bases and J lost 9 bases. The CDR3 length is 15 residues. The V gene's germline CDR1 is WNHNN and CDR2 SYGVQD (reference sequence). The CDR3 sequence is CASSGSLAGPGEQFF. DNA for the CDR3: TGCGCCAGCAGTGGGTCACTAGCGGGACCCGGTGAGCAGTTCTTC.

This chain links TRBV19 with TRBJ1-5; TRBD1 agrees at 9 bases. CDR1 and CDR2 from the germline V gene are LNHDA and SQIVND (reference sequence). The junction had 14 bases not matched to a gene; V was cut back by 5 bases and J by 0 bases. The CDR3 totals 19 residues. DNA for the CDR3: TGTGCCAGTAGTCCCCGACACAGGGGGCGAGAGTATAGCAATCAGCCCCAGCATTTT. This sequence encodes CASSPRHRGREYSNQPQHF.

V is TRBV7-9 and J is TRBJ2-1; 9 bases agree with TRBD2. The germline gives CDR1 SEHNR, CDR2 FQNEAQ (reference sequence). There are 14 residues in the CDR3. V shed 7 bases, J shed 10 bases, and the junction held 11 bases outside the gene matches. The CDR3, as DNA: TGTGCCAGCATCAGGGTTTTAGCGGGGGTGGAGCAGTTCTTC. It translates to CASIRVLAGVEQFF.

The CDR3 is CASSGPAGDTQYF. The CDR3 DNA sequence: TGTGCCAGCAGTGGTCCGGCGGGAGATACGCAGTATTTT. The V gene is TRBV6-2 or TRBV6-3, the J gene TRBJ2-3; possibly TRBD2 for D (5 bases). CDR1 is MNHEY, CDR2 SVGEGT, per germline. The V and J ends lost 5 bases and 5 bases respectively, with 11 bases between them. The CDR3 has 13 amino acids.

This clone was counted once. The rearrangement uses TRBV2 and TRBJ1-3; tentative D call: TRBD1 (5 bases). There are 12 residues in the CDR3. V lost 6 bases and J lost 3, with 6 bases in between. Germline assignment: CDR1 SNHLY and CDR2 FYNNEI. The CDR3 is CASRQDGNTIYF. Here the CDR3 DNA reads TGTGCCAGCAGACAGGATGGAAACACCATATATTTT.

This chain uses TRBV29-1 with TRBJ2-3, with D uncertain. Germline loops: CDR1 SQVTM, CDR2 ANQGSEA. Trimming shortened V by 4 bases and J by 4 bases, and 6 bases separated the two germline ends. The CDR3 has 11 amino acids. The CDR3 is CSVGLSDTQYF. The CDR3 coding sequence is TGCAGCGTTGGACTGTCAGATACGCAGTATTTT.

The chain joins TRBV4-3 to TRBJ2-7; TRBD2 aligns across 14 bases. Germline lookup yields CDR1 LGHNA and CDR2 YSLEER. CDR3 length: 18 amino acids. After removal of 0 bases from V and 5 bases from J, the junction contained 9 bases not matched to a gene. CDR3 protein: CASSQESRLAGGPHEQYF. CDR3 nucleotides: TGCGCCAGCAGCCAAGAAAGCAGACTAGCGGGGGGGCCCCACGAGCAGTACTTC.

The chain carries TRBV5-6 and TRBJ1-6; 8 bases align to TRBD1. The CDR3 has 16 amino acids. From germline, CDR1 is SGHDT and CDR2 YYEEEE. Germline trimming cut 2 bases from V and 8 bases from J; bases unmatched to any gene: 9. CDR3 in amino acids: CASSFKDRAADSPLHF. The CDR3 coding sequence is TGTGCCAGCAGCTTCAAGGACAGGGCTGCTGATTCACCCCTCCACTTT. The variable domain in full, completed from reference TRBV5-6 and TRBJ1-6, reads DAGVTQSPTHLIKTRGQQVTLRCSPKSGHDTVSWYQQALGQGPQFIFQYYEEEERQRGNFPDRFSGHQFPNYSSELNVNALLLGDSALYLCASSFKDRAADSPLHFGNGTRLTVT.

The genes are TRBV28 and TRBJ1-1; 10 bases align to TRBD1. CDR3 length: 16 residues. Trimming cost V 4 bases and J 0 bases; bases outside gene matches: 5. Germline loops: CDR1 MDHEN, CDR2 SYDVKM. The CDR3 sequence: CASSSSGQGLNTEAFF. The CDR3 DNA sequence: TGTGCCAGCAGTTCATCGGGACAGGGGTTGAACACTGAAGCTTTCTTT.

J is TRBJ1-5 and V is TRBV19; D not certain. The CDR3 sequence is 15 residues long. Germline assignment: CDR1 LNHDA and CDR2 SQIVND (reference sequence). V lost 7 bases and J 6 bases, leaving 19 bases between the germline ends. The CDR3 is CASMLIAGKRQPQHF. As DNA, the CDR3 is TGTGCCAGTATGCTCATCGCGGGAAAGCGTCAGCCCCAGCATTTT.

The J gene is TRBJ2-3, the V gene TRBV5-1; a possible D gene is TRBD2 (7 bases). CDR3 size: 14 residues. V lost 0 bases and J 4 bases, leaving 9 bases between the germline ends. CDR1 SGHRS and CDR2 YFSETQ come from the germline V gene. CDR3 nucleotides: TGCGCCAGCAGCTTGGTGGGGGGGCCAGATACGCAGTATTTT. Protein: CASSLVGGPDTQYF.

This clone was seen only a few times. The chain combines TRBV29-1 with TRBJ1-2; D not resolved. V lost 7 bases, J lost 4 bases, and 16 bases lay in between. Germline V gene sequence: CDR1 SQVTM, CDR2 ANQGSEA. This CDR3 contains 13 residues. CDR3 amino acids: CSASLGSSYGYTF. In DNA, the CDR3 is TGCAGCGCCTCACTCGGGTCGAGCTATGGCTACACCTTC.

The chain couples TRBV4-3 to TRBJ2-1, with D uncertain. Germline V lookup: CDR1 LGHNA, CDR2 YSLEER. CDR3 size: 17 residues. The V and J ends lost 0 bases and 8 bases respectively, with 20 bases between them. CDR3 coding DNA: TGCGCCAGCAGCCAAGATCCCGGTCGACCATCCAGCGATGAGCAGTTCTTC. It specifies CASSQDPGRPSSDEQFF.

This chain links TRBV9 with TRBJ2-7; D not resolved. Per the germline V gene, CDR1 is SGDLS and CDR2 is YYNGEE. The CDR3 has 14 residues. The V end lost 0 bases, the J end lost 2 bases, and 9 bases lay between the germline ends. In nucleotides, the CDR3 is TGTGCCAGCAGCGTAGGTCCGCAGACCTACGAGCAGTACTTC. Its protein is CASSVGPQTYEQYF. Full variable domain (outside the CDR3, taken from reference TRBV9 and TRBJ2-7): DSGVTQTPKHLITATGQRVTLRCSPRSGDLSVYWYQQSLDQGLQFLIQYYNGEERAKGNILERFSAQQFPDLHSELNLSSLELGDSALYFCASSVGPQTYEQYFGPGTRLTVT.

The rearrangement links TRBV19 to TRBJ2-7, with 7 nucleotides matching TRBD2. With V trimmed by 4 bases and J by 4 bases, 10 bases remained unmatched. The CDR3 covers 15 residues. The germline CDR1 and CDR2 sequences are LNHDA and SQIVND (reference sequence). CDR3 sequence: CASSRGEVAGYEQYF. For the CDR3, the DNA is TGTGCCAGTAGTAGAGGAGAAGTAGCGGGTTACGAGCAGTACTTC. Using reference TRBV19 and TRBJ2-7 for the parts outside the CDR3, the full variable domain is DGGITQSPKYLFRKEGQNVTLSCEQNLNHDAMYWYRQDPGQGLRLIYYSQIVNDFQKGDIAEGYSVSREKKESFPLTVTSAQKNPTAFYLCASSRGEVAGYEQYFGPGTRLTVT.

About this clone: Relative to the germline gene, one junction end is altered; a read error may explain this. The CDR3 spells CASIYRPGGTEAFF. Written as DNA, the CDR3 is TGTGCCAGCATTTACAGGCCCGGGGGCACTGAAGCTTTCTTT. The chain is built from TRBV6-6 and TRBJ1-1; a weak D match, TRBD1 (5 bases). Germline V gene lookup returns CDR1 MNHNY and CDR2 SVGAGI (reference sequence). The CDR3 loop spans 14 amino acids.

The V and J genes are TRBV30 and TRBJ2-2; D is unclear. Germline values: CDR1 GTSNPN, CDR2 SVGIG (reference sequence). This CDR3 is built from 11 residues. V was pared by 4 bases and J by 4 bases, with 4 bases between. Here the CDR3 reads CAWTVTGELFF. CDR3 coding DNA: TGTGCCTGGACAGTCACCGGGGAGCTGTTTTTT. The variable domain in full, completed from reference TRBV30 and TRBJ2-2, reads SQTIHQWPATLVQPVGSPLSLECTVEGTSNPNLYWYRQAAGRGLQLLFYSVGIGQISSEVPQNLSASRPQDRQFILSSKKLLLSDSGFYLCAWTVTGELFFGEGSRLTVL.

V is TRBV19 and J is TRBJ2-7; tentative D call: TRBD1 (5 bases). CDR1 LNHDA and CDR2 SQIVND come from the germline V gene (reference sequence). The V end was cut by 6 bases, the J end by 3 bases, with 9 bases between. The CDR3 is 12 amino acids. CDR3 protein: CASRAGNYEQYF. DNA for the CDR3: TGTGCCAGTAGGGCAGGGAACTACGAGCAGTACTTC. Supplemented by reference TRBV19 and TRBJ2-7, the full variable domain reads DGGITQSPKYLFRKEGQNVTLSCEQNLNHDAMYWYRQDPGQGLRLIYYSQIVNDFQKGDIAEGYSVSREKKESFPLTVTSAQKNPTAFYLCASRAGNYEQYFGPGTRLTVT.